This TCR beta chain came from a study of cytomegalovirus exposure and HLA in healthy donors. Background on the study: Clustering assigned 70% to 90% of the roughly 400 genotyped donors to the Caucasian-associated ancestry cluster.

When sampled, the donors appeared nominally healthy, though they likely had unrecorded immune exposures. Amplification used 60 Vbeta primers and 13 Jbeta primers. The method was immunoSEQ multiplex PCR; TCRdb's version includes in-frame clones alone and lacks a portion of them. The sample lists fewer than 250,000 clones, 82% occurring once. This TCR was sampled from a man aged 40-50 years in good health and CMV-seropositive. The sample consisted of PBMCs.

CDR3 in DNA: TGTGCCAGCAGTGCGGACAGGAGCGGAACTGAAGCTTTCTTT. Encoded protein: CASSADRSGTEAFF. V is TRBV6-1 and J is TRBJ1-1, with 7 bases matching TRBD1. The CDR3 consists of 14 residues. J was trimmed by 5 bases and V by 4 bases; bases with no gene match: 7. Germline CDR1 and CDR2: MNHNS and SASEGT.